A selection of T cell receptor beta chains follows, all from one sample in a study of response to subunit inactivated influenza vaccine. TCRdb fed the RT-PCR reads into MiXCR, producing one record per CDR3 protein. The data show under 800,000 distinct CDR3 sequences, approximately 15% seen once. The sample was PBMCs from blood, taken approximately 15 days before vaccination. The source of these receptors is a man between 45 and 60 years old who received an inactivated influenza vaccine. CDR3s include the opening cysteine and the closing phenylalanine or tryptophan. Each record gives: J gene, V gene, CDR3 protein.

TRBJ2-1 TRBV28 CAGGGLPNNEQFF
TRBJ1-2 TRBV7-9 CASSPTLEYGYTF
TRBJ2-5 TRBV4-3 CASSRTLTGGGETQYF
TRBJ2-5 TRBV5-3 CASIRDSGRVGETQYF
TRBJ2-5 TRBV20-1 CSAISRGRQETQYF
TRBJ2-7 TRBV5-4 CASSGRDKREQYF
TRBJ2-2 TRBV5-4 CASSGRGGPGELFF
TRBJ1-5 TRBV28 CASREGGTSNQPQHF
TRBJ2-2 TRBV12-3/TRBV12-4 CASSGGLAGGAGELFF
TRBJ1-4 TRBV29-1 CSVTGTGGEKLFF
TRBJ2-2 TRBV10-3 CAISEQSSTGELFF
TRBJ2-5 TRBV10-3 CAISPGSQETQYF
TRBJ2-2 TRBV6-2/TRBV6-3 CASSYLSGRAGELFF
TRBJ2-3 TRBV4-2 CASSHHLAGSSTDTQYF
TRBJ2-2 TRBV3-1 CASSQASVGTGELFF
TRBJ1-4 TRBV5-1 CASSFGQEATNEKLFF
TRBJ1-2 TRBV29-1 CSVTNTTRNYGYTF
TRBJ2-3 TRBV6-5 CASSSVIIGGTDTQYF
TRBJ2-1 TRBV5-4 CASSLGVPSGGTEQFF
TRBJ2-1 TRBV4-1 CASSLQGLAGPYNEQFF
TRBJ2-5 TRBV5-1 CASSFDQETQYF
TRBJ2-7 TRBV7-9 CASSLLNQYEQYF
TRBJ2-7 TRBV28 CASSFRGMSYEQYF